Presented here are 29 T cell receptor beta chains from one specimen sequenced in a study of cytomegalovirus exposure and HLA in healthy donors (dated by TCRdb to the late 2010s). The method behind the library was the immunoSEQ multiplex PCR assay. For the multiplex PCR, a mixture combining 60 forward primers for TCR Vbeta segments and 13 reverse primers for TCR Jbeta segments was used. TCRdb stores this immuneACCESS table with in-frame sequences only. Part of the clones is absent; in the studies checked, under half of the shortfall reflects unresolved V genes, and no reason is known for the rest. The sample includes approximately 200,000 clones, with roughly 74% observed a single time. Approximately 6% of the sample is held by the ten biggest clonotypes. Sequences were obtained from PBMCs. Source of these receptors: a woman in her thirties in good health and CMV-seropositive.

J is TRBJ2-2 and V is TRBV10-1; 10 positions agree with TRBD2. CDR1 is WNHNN and CDR2 is SYGVQD in the germline V gene (reference sequence). This CDR3 comprises 16 residues. The V gene end was trimmed by 5 bases and the J gene end by 6 bases; junction bases not matched to a gene: 9. CDR3 in DNA: TGCGCCAGCAGTCAGCGGGGGGGGTCAGGCTCCGGGGAGCTGTTTTTT. Amino acids: CASSQRGGSGSGELFF.

This clone was counted once. The chain is built from TRBV27 and TRBJ2-7, with a tentative D call TRBD1 (6 bases). The CDR3 spans 15 residues. Germline assignment: CDR1 MNHEY and CDR2 SMNVEV (reference sequence). Trimming took off 4 bases at V and 0 bases at J, with 13 bases between the two ends. The DNA of the CDR3 is TGTGCCAGCAGTTCCTTCCGGGACAACTCCTACGAGCAGTACTTC. This codes for CASSSFRDNSYEQYF.

The J gene is TRBJ2-5, the V gene TRBV19; 7 bases map to TRBD2. V lost 5 bases to trimming and J lost 2 bases; unmatched junction nucleotides: 8. The germline V gene encodes CDR1 LNHDA and CDR2 SQIVND (reference sequence). CDR3 length: 15 amino acids. CDR3 nucleotide sequence: TGTGCCAGTAGTGCCCCCCGGGACTATCAAGAGACCCAGTACTTC. It translates to CASSAPRDYQETQYF.

The chain has TRBV27 and TRBJ2-7; 9 nucleotides match TRBD1. The germline V gene encodes CDR1 MNHEY and CDR2 SMNVEV (reference sequence). This CDR3 contains 14 residues. V shed 5 bases, J shed 3 bases, and the junction held 5 bases outside the gene matches. CDR3 DNA: TGTGCCAGCAGTACCCGGGACAGGGTCTACGAGCAGTACTTC. As protein: CASSTRDRVYEQYF.

The chain combines TRBV5-1 with TRBJ2-7, with 9 bases matching TRBD2. The CDR3 is 15 amino acids. With 2 bases clipped from V and 3 bases from J, the junction kept 6 bases outside the gene matches. Germline CDR1 SGHRS, CDR2 YFSETQ. CDR3 bases: TGCGCCAGCAGCTTTGTTAGCGGGAGTATCTACGAGCAGTACTTC. Its protein product is CASSFVSGSIYEQYF.

The CDR3 region is CASSRQADGGELFF. CDR3 DNA: TGTGCCAGCAGTCGACAGGCGGACGGCGGGGAGCTGTTTTTT. The rearrangement uses TRBV27 and TRBJ2-2; TRBD1 might be the D (6 bases). The CDR3 loop spans 14 amino acids. In germline, CDR1 is MNHEY, CDR2 SMNVEV (reference sequence). The V end lost 5 bases, the J end lost 7 bases, and 14 bases lay between the germline ends.

This chain connects TRBV5-6 to TRBJ2-3, with a weak D call TRBD2 (6 bases). The CDR3 spans 18 residues. Trimming took off 0 bases at V and 0 bases at J, with 17 bases between the two ends. In germline, CDR1 is SGHDT, CDR2 YYEEEE. CDR3 in DNA: TGTGCCAGCAGCTTGGTCCTAGTTCGGGAGTTTAGCACAGATACGCAGTATTTT. Its protein is CASSLVLVREFSTDTQYF. The complete variable domain, with remaining parts taken from reference TRBV5-6 and TRBJ2-3, reads DAGVTQSPTHLIKTRGQQVTLRCSPKSGHDTVSWYQQALGQGPQFIFQYYEEEERQRGNFPDRFSGHQFPNYSSELNVNALLLGDSALYLCASSLVLVREFSTDTQYFGPGTRLTVL.

The chain carries TRBV5-4 and TRBJ2-7; tentatively, D is TRBD2 (7 bases). The ends were cut back, 0 bases at V and 2 bases at J, with 15 bases in the middle. Germline V gene data show CDR1 as SGHNT and CDR2 as YYREEE (reference sequence). The CDR3 has 16 amino acids. CDR3 DNA sequence: TGTGCCAGCAGCTTGGACCGGGGGGCCTTAACCTACGAGCAGTACTTC. This codes for CASSLDRGALTYEQYF.

The V gene is TRBV6-5, the J gene TRBJ2-7; D is possibly TRBD1 (6 bases). This CDR3 is built from 16 residues. CDR1 is MNHEY, CDR2 SVGAGI, per germline. V was pared by 3 bases and J by 6 bases, with 21 bases between. This CDR3 reads CASSYRPPLTGAEQYF. CDR3 DNA sequence: TGTGCCAGCAGTTATCGCCCACCATTGACAGGTGCCGAGCAGTACTTC.

V and J are TRBV2 and TRBJ2-7; D is perhaps TRBD2 (5 bases). The germline V and J ends were trimmed by 3 bases and 6 bases, with 15 bases remaining between them. Germline loops: CDR1 SNHLY, CDR2 FYNNEI. CDR3 length: 14 amino acids. CDR3 sequence (DNA): TGTGCCAGCAGTGATATTGTTGGAGGACCCGAGCAGTACTTC. Translating it yields CASSDIVGGPEQYF.

This chain connects TRBV18 to TRBJ1-5; the match to TRBD1 covers 9 bases. Germline V CDR1 and CDR2: KGHSH, LQKENI. The trim removed 3 bases at V and 11 bases at J, leaving 5 bases unmatched. The CDR3 extends over 13 amino acids. DNA of the CDR3: TGTGCCAGCTCACCGGACAGGGGCATGGCCCAGCATTTT. Protein product: CASSPDRGMAQHF.

The CDR3: CASSFSSGSFSYEQYF. CDR3 nucleotides: TGTGCCAGCAGTTTCTCTAGCGGGAGTTTTAGCTACGAGCAGTACTTC. V usage is TRBV27 and J usage is TRBJ2-7; 10 nucleotides agree with TRBD2. CDR3 length: 16 amino acids. CDR1 and CDR2 from the germline V gene are MNHEY and SMNVEV (reference sequence). J gave up 3 bases and V 3 bases, and 8 bases lay outside the gene matches.

This chain links TRBV18 with TRBJ1-2, with 8 nucleotides matching TRBD1. This CDR3 has 14 residues. From germline, CDR1 is KGHSH and CDR2 LQKENI. V dropped 0 bases and J dropped 8; count of bases not matched to a gene: 5. This CDR3 reads CASSPPDRETGYTF. The DNA for the CDR3 is TGTGCCAGCTCACCACCGGACAGGGAGACGGGCTACACCTTC.

The chain uses TRBV5-1 and TRBJ2-4; 8 nucleotides match TRBD1. This CDR3 spans 15 amino acids. Germline-derived CDR1 and CDR2 are SGHRS and YFSETQ. J gave up 8 bases and V 4 bases, and 11 bases lay outside the gene matches. The CDR3 sequence: CASSPGQGGTDIQYF. In nucleotides, the CDR3 is TGCGCCAGCAGCCCCGGACAGGGAGGTACCGACATTCAGTACTTC. The full variable domain, in which reference TRBV5-1 and TRBJ2-4 provide the parts outside the CDR3, is KAGVTQTPRYLIKTRGQQVTLSCSPISGHRSVSWYQQTPGQGLQFLFEYFSETQRNKGNFPGRFSGRQFSNSRSEMNVSTLELGDSALYLCASSPGQGGTDIQYFGAGTRLSVL.

The chain couples TRBV5-4 to TRBJ2-1; TRBD2 agrees at 10 bases. CDR1 and CDR2 (germline): SGHNT, YYREEE (reference sequence). J was trimmed by 3 bases and V by 5 bases; bases with no gene match: 5. The CDR3 is 15 residues long. CDR3 DNA sequence: TGTGCCAGCAGTTCTGGACTAGCGGTCTACAATGAGCAGTTCTTC. This encodes CASSSGLAVYNEQFF. Together with reference TRBV5-4 and TRBJ2-1, the CDR3 gives the full variable domain: ETGVTQSPTHLIKTRGQQVTLRCSSQSGHNTVSWYQQALGQGPQFIFQYYREEENGRGNFPPRFSGLQFPNYSSELNVNALELDDSALYLCASSSGLAVYNEQFFGPGTRLTVL.

The rearrangement links TRBV29-1 to TRBJ1-2, with 8 positions matching TRBD1. The CDR3 contains 14 residues. V shed 7 bases and J 6 bases; nucleotides not matched to a gene: 13. Germline V gives CDR1 SQVTM, CDR2 ANQGSEA. DNA for the CDR3: TGCAGCGCAACAGGGGGTTCCCTTCCCAATGGCTACACCTTC. Protein product: CSATGGSLPNGYTF.

J is TRBJ2-2 and V is TRBV9, with D uncertain. Between the trimmed V and J ends, which lost 4 bases and 2 bases, there was a span of 27 bases. The germline V gene encodes CDR1 SGDLS and CDR2 YYNGEE. The CDR3 is 20 residues long. CDR3 sequence: CASSKFLNLQVLTNTGELFF. In nucleotides, the CDR3 is TGTGCCAGCAGCAAATTCCTGAACCTTCAGGTTCTGACAAACACCGGGGAGCTGTTTTTT.

The table lists this clone with a few counts. The V gene is TRBV10-1, the J gene TRBJ2-1, with 7 bases fitting TRBD2. The CDR3 covers 15 residues. Trimming at V came to 3 bases and at J to 5 bases, leaving 7 bases not matched to a gene. The germline V gene has CDR1 WNHNN and CDR2 SYGVQD (reference sequence). The CDR3: CASSEGRALDNEQFF. The CDR3 DNA reads TGCGCCAGCAGTGAAGGGAGGGCCCTCGACAATGAGCAGTTCTTC.

This chain links TRBV2 with TRBJ2-5, with TRBD1 matching 7 bases. The end of the DNA is better explained by TRBJ2-7, so the J call may be wrong. Germline V gene data show CDR1 as SNHLY and CDR2 as FYNNEI. The CDR3 is made up of 15 amino acids. The DNA of the CDR3 is TGTGCCAGCAGCTCTACGGGACAGAGAGTCTACGAGCAGTACTTC. Protein product: CASSSTGQRVYEQYF.

CDR3 residues: CASNGANEKLFF. CDR3 in DNA: TGTGCCAGCAACGGGGCTAATGAAAAACTGTTTTTT. V is TRBV6-1 and J is TRBJ1-4; D gene unclear. The CDR3 runs 12 residues. The germline V gene encodes CDR1 MNHNS and CDR2 SASEGT. The V gene lost 7 bases and the J gene lost 3 bases, with 6 bases spanning the gap.

This chain uses TRBV9 with TRBJ1-1, with D maybe TRBD1 (6 bases). The CDR3 spans 15 residues. Trimming removed 3 bases from V and 1 base from J, with 13 bases in between. Per the germline V gene, CDR1 is SGDLS and CDR2 is YYNGEE. DNA for the CDR3: TGTGCCAGCAGCGCTCAGGGGAAGCCGAACACTGAAGCTTTCTTT. Its protein product is CASSAQGKPNTEAFF. Full variable domain (rest looked up from reference TRBV9 and TRBJ1-1): DSGVTQTPKHLITATGQRVTLRCSPRSGDLSVYWYQQSLDQGLQFLIQYYNGEERAKGNILERFSAQQFPDLHSELNLSSLELGDSALYFCASSAQGKPNTEAFFGQGTRLTVV.

The CDR3 is CASSYTSGGITDTQYF. CDR3 coding DNA: TGTGCCAGCAGTTATACTAGCGGGGGAATCACAGATACGCAGTATTTT. V gene TRBV6-5 combines with J gene TRBJ2-3, with TRBD2 matching 11 bases. V trimming: 3 bases; J trimming: 2 bases; junction bases outside the gene matches: 4. The CDR3 consists of 16 residues. Looked up from germline, CDR1 is MNHEY and CDR2 is SVGAGI.

The CDR3: CASKGASNQPQHF. CDR3 nucleotide sequence: TGTGCCAGCAAGGGGGCAAGCAATCAGCCCCAGCATTTT. The rearrangement uses TRBV6-6 and TRBJ1-5, with TRBD1 matching 7 bases. Germline trimming cut 7 bases from V and 1 base from J; bases unmatched to any gene: 1. Looked up from germline, CDR1 is MNHNY and CDR2 is SVGAGI (reference sequence). The CDR3 is 13 residues long.

The chain carries TRBV4-1 and TRBJ1-2; TRBD1 is a possible D gene (6 bases). The germline V gene has CDR1 MGHRA and CDR2 YSYEKL. V shed 4 bases and J shed 2 bases, with 11 bases lying between them. This CDR3 is 14 amino acids long. In DNA, the CDR3 is TGCGCCAGCAGCCGGGGGACAACCAACTATGGCTACACCTTC. Translating it yields CASSRGTTNYGYTF.

This clone was counted only a few times. This chain links TRBV2 with TRBJ1-2; D unresolved. V was clipped by 1 base and J by 2 bases, with 11 bases between them. The CDR3 runs to 15 residues. CDR1 is SNHLY and CDR2 is FYNNEI in the germline V gene. CDR3 loop: CASSEVHLLNYGYTF. DNA for the CDR3: TGTGCCAGCAGTGAAGTGCATTTACTAAACTATGGCTACACCTTC.

J is TRBJ1-2 and V is TRBV7-2; 8 bases are a match to TRBD1. J lost 3 bases, V lost 5 bases, and 5 bases had no gene match. CDR1 and CDR2 (germline): SGHTA, FQGNSA. CDR3 length: 14 residues. This CDR3 is CASSHGQGDYGYTF. For the CDR3, the DNA is TGTGCCAGCAGCCATGGACAGGGAGACTATGGCTACACCTTC.

The rearrangement joins TRBV27 to TRBJ1-1; a possible D gene is TRBD1 (6 bases). Trimming left V 10 bases short and J 2 bases short, with 14 bases between. The germline gives CDR1 MNHEY, CDR2 SMNVEV (reference sequence). The CDR3 runs 13 residues. CDR3 bases: TGTGCCACAAGGGGAGGGGGTAACACTGAAGCTTTCTTT. This codes for CATRGGGNTEAFF.

V gene TRBV7-8 combines with J gene TRBJ2-7; 7 bases fit TRBD1. Germline lookup yields CDR1 SGHVS and CDR2 FQNEAQ. V lost 1 base, J lost 3 bases, and 6 bases stayed unmatched. This CDR3 spans 15 amino acids. The CDR3 loop is CASSLEWDSGYEQYF. As DNA, the CDR3 is TGTGCCAGCAGCTTAGAATGGGACAGTGGCTACGAGCAGTACTTC.

CDR3 sequence: CAVTSGSTDTQYF. CDR3 nucleotides: TGTGCCGTGACTAGCGGGAGCACAGATACGCAGTATTTT. The genes are TRBV10-3 and TRBJ2-3, with 10 bases fitting TRBD2. CDR1 and CDR2 (germline): ENHRY, SYGVKD. V gave up 11 bases and J gave up 0 bases; unmatched junction bases: 2. The CDR3 runs to 13 residues.